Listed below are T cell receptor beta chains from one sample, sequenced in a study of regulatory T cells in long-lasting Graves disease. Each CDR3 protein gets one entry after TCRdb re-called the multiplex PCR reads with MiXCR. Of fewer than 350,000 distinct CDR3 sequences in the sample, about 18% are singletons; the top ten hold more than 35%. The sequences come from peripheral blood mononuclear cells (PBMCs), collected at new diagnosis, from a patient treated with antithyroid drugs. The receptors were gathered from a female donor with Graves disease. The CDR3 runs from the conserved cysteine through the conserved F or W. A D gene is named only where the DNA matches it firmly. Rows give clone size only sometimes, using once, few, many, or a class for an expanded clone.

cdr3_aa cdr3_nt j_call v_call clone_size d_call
CSVEGGPSTGELFF TGCAGCGTTGAGGGGGGGCCGAGCACCGGGGAGCTGTTTTTT TRBJ2-2 TRBV29-1 NA NA
CASTSGTDTQYF TGTGCCAGCACCTCAGGCACAGATACGCAGTATTTT TRBJ2-3 TRBV12-3/TRBV12-4 many NA
CASSYWGGPRSVAPLHF TGTGCCAGTAGTTATTGGGGGGGCCCCAGGAGTGTGGCACCCCTCCACTTT TRBJ1-6 TRBV19 NA NA
CASSPGGQGSNYGYTF TGTGCCAGCAGCCCGGGGGGACAGGGGTCTAACTATGGCTACACCTTC TRBJ1-2 TRBV4-2 NA TRBD1
CASWNLPGQGSSYYGYTF TGTGCCAGCTGGAACCTACCGGGACAGGGATCATCCTACTATGGCTACACCTTC TRBJ1-2 TRBV18 NA TRBD1
CASSLEPQATNEKLFF TGTGCCAGCAGCTTAGAGCCACAGGCAACTAATGAAAAACTGTTTTTT TRBJ1-4 TRBV11-3 NA NA
CASSAGTYNEQFF TGTGCCAGCAGCGCCGGGACTTACAATGAGCAGTTCTTC TRBJ2-1 TRBV7-8 many NA
CASSLDSGQGPETQYF TGTGCCAGCAGCTTAGATTCGGGACAGGGGCCCGAGACCCAGTACTTC TRBJ2-5 TRBV11-3 few TRBD1
CASSSIPGDRSNGYTF TGTGCCAGCAGTTCCATCCCCGGAGACAGATCTAATGGCTACACCTTC TRBJ1-2 TRBV27 many NA
CASQRRDTQYF TGTGCCAGCCAGCGACGCGATACGCAGTATTTT TRBJ2-3 TRBV5-8 NA NA
CASSGGTSGREQFF TGCGCCAGCAGCGGGGGGACTAGCGGGAGGGAGCAGTTCTTC TRBJ2-1 TRBV5-1 many TRBD2
CSVEPSGISGTGELFF TGCAGCGTTGAGCCTAGCGGGATCTCAGGCACCGGGGAGCTGTTTTTT TRBJ2-2 TRBV29-1 many TRBD2
CASSSLGTRTDTQYF TGTGCCAGCAGTTCCCTGGGAACTCGCACAGATACGCAGTATTTT TRBJ2-3 TRBV28 many NA
CAAGAASIYF TGTGCCGCCGGGGCAGCTTCCATATATTTT TRBJ1-3 TRBV30 many NA
CASSEFMRGSYNEQFF TGTGCCAGCAGTGAATTCATGAGGGGCTCCTACAATGAGCAGTTCTTC TRBJ2-1 TRBV2 many NA
CASSRPSAGRSTDTQYF TGTGCCAGTAGCCGCCCGAGCGCGGGGAGGAGCACAGATACGCAGTATTTT TRBJ2-3 TRBV19 many NA
CASNGDRDTQYF TGTGCCAGCAACGGGGACAGAGATACGCAGTATTTT TRBJ2-3 TRBV2 many TRBD1
CASYDREGGYSNQPQHF TGTGCCAGTTACGACAGGGAAGGGGGCTATAGCAATCAGCCCCAGCATTTT TRBJ1-5 TRBV19 many TRBD1
CASGLDGNYGYTF TGTGCTAGTGGTTTGGACGGGAACTATGGCTACACCTTC TRBJ1-2 TRBV12-5 few NA
CASSLLQGASNTEAFF TGTGCCAGCAGTTTACTACAGGGGGCCTCAAACACTGAAGCTTTCTTT TRBJ1-1 TRBV28 NA TRBD1
CASSLGQAGSSRQYF TGTGCCAGCAGTTTAGGACAGGCGGGTTCTAGTCGACAGTACTTC TRBJ2-7 TRBV27 few TRBD1
CASSLTGKYNSPLHF TGTGCCAGCAGTTTAACAGGGAAATATAATTCACCCCTCCACTTT TRBJ1-6 TRBV27 many NA
CASSLAQGQETQYF TGTGCCAGCAGCTTAGCACAGGGTCAAGAGACCCAGTACTTC TRBJ2-5 TRBV11-2 many NA
CATSRDRGLSYGYTF TGTGCCACCAGCAGAGATAGGGGTTTGAGCTATGGCTACACCTTC TRBJ1-2 TRBV15 many NA
CAISEGLAGAHEQFF TGTGCCATCAGTGAGGGGCTAGCGGGAGCGCATGAGCAGTTCTTC TRBJ2-1 TRBV10-3 NA TRBD2
CAGSPQVGLAGDVGWYNEQFF TGTGCCGGCAGCCCCCAGGTCGGGCTAGCGGGGGATGTGGGTTGGTACAATGAGCAGTTCTTC TRBJ2-1 TRBV7-2 once TRBD2
CASSQDRGKAYNSPLHF TGCGCCAGCAGCCAAGATAGAGGAAAGGCCTATAATTCACCCCTCCACTTT TRBJ1-6 TRBV4-1 few NA
CASSQGLAVTYEQYF TGTGCCAGCAGCCAAGGACTAGCGGTTACCTACGAGCAGTACTTC TRBJ2-7 TRBV7-2 many TRBD2
CASSLGLAGAREETQYF TGCGCCAGCAGCTTGGGACTAGCGGGGGCGAGAGAAGAGACCCAGTACTTC TRBJ2-5 TRBV5-1 NA TRBD2
CASSYRGGNQPQHF TGTGCCAGCAGTTACAGGGGCGGCAATCAGCCCCAGCATTTT TRBJ1-5 TRBV6-5 many NA
CASSPDRDRGWSYNSPLHF TGTGCCAGTAGTCCCGACCGGGACAGGGGTTGGTCCTATAATTCACCCCTCCACTTT TRBJ1-6 TRBV19 many TRBD1
CASSPRGVYEQFF TGTGCCAGCAGCCCCCGGGGGGTGTATGAGCAGTTCTTC TRBJ2-1 TRBV7-8 many TRBD2
CASRGTLAGTDTQYF TGTGCCAGCAGGGGCACACTAGCGGGAACAGATACGCAGTATTTT TRBJ2-3 TRBV2 NA TRBD2